The T cell receptor (beta chain) under discussion was sequenced for a study of blood T cell repertoires in COVID-19. Study at large: Italy, Spain and the United States were the sources of the convalescent and acute COVID-19 samples. T cells, B-cell-depleted T cells, or PBMCs supplied cDNA or gDNA.

In the original workflow: The authors estimated nucleated cell counts from reference gene primer amplification. Only in-frame clones appear in the TCRdb table, and some are missing; sequencing was by immunoSEQ multiplex PCR. V, J and clone size were drawn from that table, and D and trimming were deduced from the DNA. The sample lists about 190,000 clones; more than 75% were seen once. CDR1 is KGHSH, CDR2 LQKENI, per germline. The CDR3 consists of 15 residues. Trimming cost V 5 bases and J 0 bases, with 10 bases left between them. The sequence derives from a human donor in a cohort sampled during active COVID-19. Sequenced material: peripheral blood. This chain joins TRBV18 and TRBJ1-4; TRBD1 might be the D (6 bases). CDR3 DNA sequence: TGTGCCAGCTCAAGCCGACAGGCAACTAATGAAAAACTGTTTTTT. Protein product: CASSSRQATNEKLFF.